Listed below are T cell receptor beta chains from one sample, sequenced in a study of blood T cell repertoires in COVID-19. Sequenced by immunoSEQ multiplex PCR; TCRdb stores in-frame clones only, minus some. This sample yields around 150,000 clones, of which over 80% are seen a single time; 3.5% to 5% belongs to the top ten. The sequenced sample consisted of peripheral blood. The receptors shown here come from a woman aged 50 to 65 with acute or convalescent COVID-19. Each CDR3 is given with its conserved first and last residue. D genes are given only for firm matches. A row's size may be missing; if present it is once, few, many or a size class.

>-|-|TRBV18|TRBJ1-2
TGTGCCAGCTCCCTACAGGGTAAAGATGGCTACACCTTC
CASSLQGKDGYTF
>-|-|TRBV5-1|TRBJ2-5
TGCGCCAGCAGCTTGGCTGGTCGATCCTCGGAAGAGACCCAGTACTTC
CASSLAGRSSEETQYF
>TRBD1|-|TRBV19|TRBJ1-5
TGTGCCAGTAGTACACCGACAGGGGGTGGGGATCAGCCCCAGCATTTT
CASSTPTGGGDQPQHF
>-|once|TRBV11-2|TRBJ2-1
TGTGCCAGCAGCTCGTCGCGGGGCTACAATGAGCAGTTCTTC
CASSSSRGYNEQFF
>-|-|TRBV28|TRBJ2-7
TGTGCCAGCAGTTCCCCATTGAACGACATCCTAATGGAGCAGTACTTC
CASSSPLNDILMEQYF
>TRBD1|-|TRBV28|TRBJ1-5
TGTGCCAGCAGTCAGGGACAGGGCCGGCAGCCCCAGCATTTT
CASSQGQGRQPQHF
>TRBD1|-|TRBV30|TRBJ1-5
TGTGCCTGGAGTGCCGGGAAGACAGGGGGCGCTGGGATCGGCAATCAGCCCCAGCATTTT
CAWSAGKTGGAGIGNQPQHF
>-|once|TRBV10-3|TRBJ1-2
TGTGCCATCAACCCAGGTGACCTTAACTATGGCTACACCTTC
CAINPGDLNYGYTF
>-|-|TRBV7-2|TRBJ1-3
TGTGCCAGCAGCTTAACAGGCCTGAGCTCTGGAAACACCATATATTTT
CASSLTGLSSGNTIYF
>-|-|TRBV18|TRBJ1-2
TGTGCCAGCTCATCGGACCCAGCGGGAGGCTACACCTTC
CASSSDPAGGYTF
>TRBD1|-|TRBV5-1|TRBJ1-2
TGCGCCAGCAGCTTGGCCCCCGCGACAGGGGGCAGTAACTATGGCTACACCTTC
CASSLAPATGGSNYGYTF
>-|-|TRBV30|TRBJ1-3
TGTGCCTGGAGTGTAACGTCTCGGTCTGGAAACACCATATATTTT
CAWSVTSRSGNTIYF
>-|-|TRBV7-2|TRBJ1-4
TGTGCCAGCAGCCGTGCCACAGGGAAACTGTTTTTT
CASSRATGKLFF
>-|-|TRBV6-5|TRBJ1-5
TGTGCCAGCCAAGGGGACTCCGAAAATCAGCCCCAGCATTTT
CASQGDSENQPQHF
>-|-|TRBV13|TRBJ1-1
TGTGCCAGCAGCCCCTTGGTCAGGAACACTGAAGCTTTCTTT
CASSPLVRNTEAFF
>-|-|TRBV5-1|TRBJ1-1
TGCGCCAGCAGCTTGGAGACAGGAAACACTGAAGCTTTCTTT
CASSLETGNTEAFF
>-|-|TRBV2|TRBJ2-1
TGTGCCAGCAGTGAAGGTAGGATTCCCATCGGGGAGCAGTTCTTC
CASSEGRIPIGEQFF
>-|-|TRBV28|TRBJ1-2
TGTGCCAGCGGGGGGGAGCAAAACTATGGCTACACCTTC
CASGGEQNYGYTF
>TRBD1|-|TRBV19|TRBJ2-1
TGTGCCAGTAGTATCGGGACAGGTCCCTACAATGAGCAGTTCTTC
CASSIGTGPYNEQFF
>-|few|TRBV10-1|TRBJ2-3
TGCGCCAGCAGTGAGGGATCAAGGGGAGATACGCAGTATTTT
CASSEGSRGDTQYF
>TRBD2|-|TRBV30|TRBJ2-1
TGTGCCTGGAGCCGGGGACTAGCGTCTGAGCAGTTCTTC
CAWSRGLASEQFF
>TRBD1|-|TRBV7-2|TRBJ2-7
TGTGCCAGCAGCTTAGGACCGGGACAGGGATCCGAGCAGTACTTC
CASSLGPGQGSEQYF
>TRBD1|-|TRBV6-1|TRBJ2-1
TGTGCCAGCAGTGAACCGGGACAGGGGGCCTACAATGAGCAGTTCTTC
CASSEPGQGAYNEQFF